The T cell receptor beta chain under discussion was sequenced for a study of vaccination and CD4 T cells after COVID-19. Study context: The cells in question were stimulated using overlapping spike peptides derived from SARS-CoV-2, HCoV-NL63, HCoV-OC43 and HCoV-229E. As a positive control, some control cultures were given a CEFX pool, while others were given an HIV-1 Nef pool or no peptide. Study results and caveats: There was no significant change from about 20 to 38 median reactive clonotypes.

Indicated treatment: approximately nine-day PBMC culture with coronavirus spike peptide pools or control peptides (ViraFEST assay). Sequencing of DNA taken from cultured CD4+ T cells relied on the Oncomine TCR Beta short-read assay. TCRdb redid the calling of the PCR reads with MiXCR, one entry per CDR3 protein. This table holds around 17,000 distinct CDR3 sequences, 35% to 45% found once. As for this clonotype: Its antigen is not identified.

The clonotype comes from a human donor who received a COVID-19 vaccine. The material was CD4+ T cells from blood, cultured in vitro, obtained before SARS-CoV-2 vaccination.

CDR3 loop: CASSDGRESSYEQYF. In DNA form, the CDR3 reads TGTGCCAGTAGTGACGGACGGGAGAGTTCCTACGAGCAGTACTTC. This chain joins TRBV19 and TRBJ2-7, with a weak D call TRBD2 (6 bases). Trimming cost V 5 bases and J 1 base, with 15 bases left between them. This CDR3 region has 15 residues. The germline V gene encodes CDR1 LNHDA and CDR2 SQIVND (reference sequence).